This record looks at one T cell receptor (beta chain) sequence and its context. Its target antigen remains unknown. No much larger clonotype is one base removed from it; base qualities were not supplied. Library creation used PCR. Sequencing was performed on an Illumina HiSeq 2500. Molecular barcoding was employed in the preparation of TCR libraries, with unique molecular identifiers being used to normalize TCRbeta repertoire quantification. Using fastp at Q25 and MiXCR, TCRdb reprocessed the public reads and kept productive beta chains. CDR3 protein duplicates are merged, each entry listing the most common genes and DNA. Across this sample there are roughly 590,000 distinct CDR3 sequences, with over 15% seen only once. 0.9% to 1.2% of the sample is held by the ten biggest clonotypes. This sample was taken from a study of T-cell reconstitution after alpha-beta-depleted transplantation in children (dated by TCRdb to about 2016). As for the study more broadly: The study quantitatively tracked T-cell immune reconstitution after TCRalphabeta/CD19-depleted allogeneic hematopoietic cell transplantation in children using TCR repertoire profiling.

V ends up 6 bases short and J 4 bases short, with an unmatched junction base count of 14. The CDR3 spans 17 residues, from the cysteine through the phenylalanine. The DNA shown is the 51-base CDR3, in frame from base 1. CDR1 and CDR2, looked up from the germline V gene (reference sequence), are WNHNN and SYGVQD. The specimen comprised PBMCs from the stem cell graft donor, sampled from the stem cell graft. The sequence derives from a human donor who donated a stem cell graft to a child with acute myeloid leukemia. In this chain, TRBV10-1 is recombined with TRBJ2-3; TRBD2 agrees with 9 junctional bases. CDR3 sequence: CASSDKFPGLAADTQYF. The nucleotide sequence is given as TGCGCCAGCAGCGACAAATTCCCGGGACTAGCTGCAGATACGCAGTATTTT.